Below are 23 T cell receptor beta chains sequenced from a single sample in a study of T cell clonality in common variable immunodeficiency. Sequencing used immunoSEQ multiplex PCR; TCRdb keeps in-frame clones, though not all of them. This sample comprises about 52,000 clones, none seen once only. Sequencing was done on a sample of peripheral blood mononuclear cells. Receptors were obtained from a person aged 18-69 years in good health.

The sample holds many counts of this clone. The read ends 3 residues before the CDR3 terminus; that terminus is restored from the germline J gene. The V call is TRBV7-8, the J call TRBJ1-6, with D possibly TRBD1 on 6 matching bases. Germline V CDR1 and CDR2: SGHVS, FQNEAQ. CDR3 length equals 18 residues. V gave up 5 bases and J gave up 7 bases, with 24 bases separating them. CDR3 region: CASSTRRAGAKKNSPLHF. The CDR3 bases that were read are TGTGCCAGCAGCACTAGGAGGGCGGGGGCGAAGAAAAATTCACCC.

With respect to this clone: Sequencing ends 3 residues short of the CDR3 end; the germline J gene provides the rest. The chain uses TRBV2 and TRBJ2-3; TRBD1 matches 9 bases. The CDR3 is 15 residues long. CDR1 is SNHLY and CDR2 is FYNNEI in the germline V gene. V dropped 4 bases and J dropped 3; count of bases not matched to a gene: 5. CDR3 bases read: TGTGCCAGCAGTGCCCGGACAGGGGAGACAGATACG. It yields the protein CASSARTGETDT. The entire CDR3 is CASSARTGETDTQYF.

This clone showed up many times. Read sequence stops 3 residues before the CDR3 end, and the germline J gene provides the missing end. The chain employs TRBV5-1 and TRBJ2-1; D is unclear. The CDR3 contains 14 residues. Trimming shortened V by 3 bases and J by 9 bases, and 16 bases separated the two germline ends. Germline values: CDR1 SGHRS, CDR2 YFSETQ. The CDR3 reads CASSSVPPVLEQFF. Partial CDR3 DNA: TGCGCCAGCAGCTCCGTCCCCCCTGTACTTGAG.

This clone showed up just a few times. The sequence runs out 3 residues before the end of the CDR3; the remainder is reconstructed from the germline J gene. The genes are TRBV23-1 and TRBJ1-6, with a weak D call TRBD1 (5 bases). TRBV23-1 is flagged as an ORF with uncertain function. This CDR3 is 18 amino acids long. Deletions cut 2 bases from V and 5 bases from J, with 19 bases between. This chain's CDR3 is CASSQNAPGQLHNSPLHF. The sequenced CDR3 bases are TGCGCCAGCAGTCAAAATGCCCCAGGGCAGCTACATAATTCACCC.

The sample holds a few counts of this clone. Sequencing ends 3 residues short of the CDR3 end; the germline J gene provides the rest. The V call is TRBV18, the J call TRBJ2-3; 10 nucleotides agree with TRBD2. Per the germline V gene, CDR1 is KGHSH and CDR2 is LQKENI. The CDR3 loop spans 15 amino acids. CDR3 loop: CASSQRTSGQETQYF. The part of the CDR3 DNA that was read is TGTGCCAGCTCACAAAGGACTAGCGGCCAAGAGACG.

This clone was seen repeatedly, ten times or more. Read coverage stops 3 residues before the CDR3 terminus; the germline J gene supplies the remainder. This chain uses TRBV20-1 with TRBJ2-4; D is perhaps TRBD1 (6 bases). Germline V gives CDR1 DFQATT, CDR2 SNEGSKA (reference sequence). The germline V and J ends were trimmed by 5 bases and 7 bases, with 15 bases remaining between them. CDR3 length equals 13 residues. CDR3 bases read: TGCAGTGCTGACAGGTCTACCGCTAACATT. Protein: CSADRSTANI. The entire CDR3 protein is CSADRSTANIQYF.

This clone occurred many times. The read comes to an end 3 residues before the CDR3 does, leaving the germline J gene to fill in the end. The V gene is TRBV7-9, the J gene TRBJ2-7; a weak D match, TRBD1 (5 bases). Germline CDR1 reads SEHNR; CDR2 reads FQNEAQ (reference sequence). This CDR3 spans 15 amino acids. Trimming stripped 2 bases from V and 2 bases from J, with 13 bases between. CDR3 protein: CASSLISRAPYEQYF. CDR3 DNA (partial): TGTGCCAGCAGCTTAATCAGCAGGGCTCCCTACGAG.

Comments on this clone: The read ends 3 residues early relative to the CDR3; the germline J gene fills the gap. The same CDR3 is also encoded by other DNA sequences in this sample. The V and J genes are TRBV7-9 and TRBJ1-2, with TRBD1 matching over 7 bases. Germline V lookup: CDR1 SEHNR, CDR2 FQNEAQ (reference sequence). V shed 4 bases and J 4 bases; nucleotides not matched to a gene: 6. CDR3 length equals 14 residues. This CDR3 reads CASSSTGQPYGYTF. Partial CDR3 DNA: TGTGCCAGCAGCTCGACAGGGCAGCCCTATGGC.

Ten or more counts support this clone. The read comes to an end 3 residues before the CDR3 does, leaving the germline J gene to fill in the end. This rearrangement joins TRBV5-1 to TRBJ2-5; 8 nucleotides align to TRBD1. The junction had 4 bases not matched to a gene; V was cut back by 1 base and J by 5 bases. This CDR3 contains 14 residues. Germline CDR1 is SGHRS and CDR2 is YFSETQ. Partial CDR3 DNA: TGCGCCAGCAGCTTGAGCCCAGGGGGCGAGACC. Residues: CASSLSPGGET. The full CDR3 is CASSLSPGGETQYF.

This clone was seen at least ten times. The read falls 3 residues short of the CDR3 end, and the missing part is taken from the germline J gene. The chain has TRBV7-9 and TRBJ2-7, with D tentatively TRBD1 (5 bases). Trimming stripped 4 bases from V and 3 bases from J, with 13 bases between. Germline V gene data show CDR1 as SEHNR and CDR2 as FQNEAQ (reference sequence). The CDR3 contains 14 residues. CDR3 sequence reads: CASSSLPGFYEQYF. The CDR3 DNA, read in part, is TGTGCCAGCAGCTCCCTACCAGGGTTCTACGAG.

The sample holds a few counts of this clone. Sequencing ends 3 residues short of the CDR3 end; the germline J gene provides the rest. The V and J genes are TRBV2 and TRBJ2-2, with 7 bases matching TRBD1. CDR3 length equals 14 residues. Germline values: CDR1 SNHLY, CDR2 FYNNEI. With 8 bases clipped from V and 0 bases from J, the junction kept 3 bases outside the gene matches. The part of the CDR3 DNA that was read is TGTGCCAGCCCGGGACAGTCGAACACCGGGGAG. Protein product: CASPGQSNTGE. The whole CDR3 sequence reads CASPGQSNTGELFF.

The sample holds a few counts of this clone. CDR3 DNA, as far as it was read: TGTGCCAGCAGCTATCAGGACAGGAACTACAATGAG. Translation: CASSYQDRNYNE. The entire CDR3 sequence reads CASSYQDRNYNEQFF. The J gene is TRBJ2-1, the V gene TRBV5-4; 7 bases line up with TRBD1. The sequenced fragment ends 3 residues before the CDR3 boundary, so the rest is inferred from the germline J gene. J lost 3 bases, V lost 3 bases, and 6 bases had no gene match. The length of the CDR3 is 15 residues. CDR1 and CDR2 (germline): SGHNT, YYREEE (reference sequence).

Note on this clone: The sequenced fragment ends 3 residues before the CDR3 boundary, so the rest is inferred from the germline J gene. The V gene is TRBV19, the J gene TRBJ1-5, with D possibly matching TRBD1 (5 bases). CDR3 length: 15 amino acids. Germline V gene data show CDR1 as LNHDA and CDR2 as SQIVND (reference sequence). Deletions cut 10 bases from V and 0 bases from J, with 16 bases between. CDR3 region: CATKGGVYSNQPQHF. The sequenced CDR3 bases are TGTGCCACCAAGGGAGGGGTCTATAGCAATCAGCCC.

This clone was observed a few times. The CDR3 is cut off 3 residues early in the read; its end comes from the germline J gene. The rearrangement joins TRBV30 to TRBJ2-5, with 8 positions matching TRBD2. The germline V gene has CDR1 GTSNPN and CDR2 SVGIG (reference sequence). The CDR3 covers 18 residues. V gave up 7 bases and J gave up 2 bases; unmatched junction bases: 21. Here the CDR3 reads CASGWADQRGTEQETQYF. The sequenced part of the CDR3 DNA is TGTGCCTCCGGGTGGGCCGATCAGCGGGGGACCGAACAAGAGACC.

This clone was seen many times. The read finishes 3 residues shy of the CDR3 end, and the germline J gene is used to complete it. The rearrangement joins TRBV5-6 to TRBJ2-2, with TRBD1 as a possible D gene (5 bases). Trimming took 4 bases from V and 5 from J, leaving 15 bases between them. The CDR3 is 15 residues long. Per the germline V gene, CDR1 is SGHDT and CDR2 is YYEEEE. CDR3 region: CASSQWTPWTGELFF. The sequenced part of the CDR3 DNA is TGTGCCAGCAGCCAGTGGACACCCTGGACCGGGGAG.

This clone was detected many times. The CDR3 end lies 3 residues beyond the end of the read and is filled in from the germline J gene. V is TRBV4-2 and J is TRBJ2-5, with 16 bases matching TRBD2. This CDR3 has 17 residues. Trimming at V came to 4 bases and at J to 0 bases, leaving 2 bases not matched to a gene. Looked up from germline, CDR1 is LGHNA and CDR2 is YNFKEQ. The CDR3 sequence: CASSRGTSGGDQETQYF. CDR3 bases read: TGTGCCAGCAGCCGAGGGACTAGCGGGGGGGACCAAGAGACC.

This clone was observed many times. Read sequence stops 3 residues before the CDR3 end, and the germline J gene provides the missing end. This chain links TRBV6-2 or TRBV6-3 with TRBJ2-1, with 10 bases lining up with TRBD2. The CDR3 consists of 15 residues. With V trimmed by 1 base and J by 9 bases, 6 bases remained unmatched. CDR1 is MNHEY, CDR2 SVGEGT, per germline. The CDR3 reads CASSYFSGRSSEQFF. CDR3 DNA (partial): TGTGCCAGCAGTTACTTTAGCGGGAGGTCCTCTGAG.

With regard to this clone: From the germline J gene comes the end of the CDR3, since the read stops 3 residues before it. The chain employs TRBV5-1 and TRBJ2-3; TRBD1 matches 7 bases. This CDR3 spans 14 amino acids. Germline CDR1 SGHRS, CDR2 YFSETQ. Trimming removed 9 bases from V and 2 bases from J; junction bases left unmatched: 9. CDR3 protein: CATTRDRPTDTQYF. The sequenced part of the CDR3 DNA is TGCGCCACCACCCGGGACAGACCCACAGATACG.

There are many counts of this clone. Sequencing ends 3 residues short of the CDR3 end; the germline J gene provides the rest. The rearrangement joins TRBV4-1 to TRBJ2-1; 13 bases line up with TRBD2. The V and J ends lost 0 bases and 6 bases, in that order; junction bases with no gene match: 5. Germline CDR1 MGHRA, CDR2 YSYEKL. The CDR3 has 17 residues. CDR3 protein: CASSQEFRTSGSNEQFF. CDR3 bases read: TGCGCCAGCAGCCAAGAGTTTCGGACTAGCGGGAGCAATGAG.

There are many counts of this clone. The sequence runs out 3 residues before the end of the CDR3; the remainder is reconstructed from the germline J gene. The chain carries TRBV18 and TRBJ1-3; 7 bases are a match to TRBD1. The CDR3 has 15 amino acids. CDR1 KGHSH and CDR2 LQKENI come from the germline V gene. V trimming: 3 bases; J trimming: 1 base; junction bases outside the gene matches: 3. The CDR3 region is CASSPGTVSGNTIYF. The CDR3 DNA, read in part, is TGTGCCAGCTCACCTGGGACAGTTTCTGGAAACACC.

This clone has at least ten counts. Coverage ceases 3 residues before the CDR3 finishes, and the germline J gene fills in the end. This chain connects TRBV6-1 to TRBJ1-4; D might be TRBD1 (5 bases). The germline V gene encodes CDR1 MNHNS and CDR2 SASEGT. CDR3 length: 13 amino acids. V was pared by 4 bases and J by 4 bases, with 7 bases between. The CDR3 sequence: CASSGQHNEKLFF. Partial CDR3 DNA: TGTGCCAGCAGTGGACAGCATAATGAAAAA.

This clone was seen ten or more times. The DNA read from the CDR3 is TGTGCCTGGAATCAGAGGGGC. Translating gives CAWNQRG. The whole CDR3 protein reads CAWNQRGYTF. The chain joins TRBV30 to TRBJ1-2; D remains unclear. Read coverage stops 3 residues before the CDR3 terminus; the germline J gene supplies the remainder. CDR1 GTSNPN and CDR2 SVGIG come from the germline V gene (reference sequence). The CDR3 extends over 10 amino acids.

This clone has a handful of counts. Read sequence stops 3 residues before the CDR3 end, and the germline J gene provides the missing end. V and J are TRBV10-2 and TRBJ1-4, with D unresolved. In germline, CDR1 is WSHSY, CDR2 SAAADI. The germline V and J ends were trimmed by 5 bases and 3 bases, with 7 bases remaining between them. There are 13 residues in the CDR3. The chain's CDR3 is CASSPEANEKLFF. CDR3 bases read: TGCGCCAGCAGTCCAGAGGCTAATGAAAAA.